Listed below are T cell receptor beta chains from one sample, sequenced in a study of identical twins. In TCRdb, the 5' RACE reads were re-called with MiXCR into one record per CDR3 protein. This sample has around 230,000 distinct CDR3 sequences, with over 5.5% found just once. The same data also contributed to another study, on T cells expressing NK-cell markers.

The specimen sequenced was CD8+ T cells sorted from blood. These receptors were obtained from a woman between 18 and 29 years old in good health. The CDR3 runs from the conserved cysteine through the conserved F or W. The order of the fields is CDR3 protein, CDR3 DNA, D gene, J gene, clone size, V gene. D genes are given only for firm matches. Expanded clones are given a class, and other clones once, few, many or no size at all.

CDR3: CASSPITSGRRNEQYF
DNA: TGTGCCAGCAGCCCTATTACTAGCGGGCGACGTAACGAGCAGTACTTC
D: TRBD2
J: TRBJ2-7
size: few
V: TRBV3-1

CDR3: CASSVDGGGREQFF
DNA: TGTGCCAGCAGCGTAGACGGGGGGGGCCGGGAGCAGTTCTTC
D: TRBD2
J: TRBJ2-1
size: NA
V: TRBV9

CDR3: CASSEGHYYEQYF
DNA: TGTGCCAGCAGTGAAGGACATTACTACGAGCAGTACTTC
D: NA
J: TRBJ2-7
size: NA
V: TRBV2

CDR3: CASSRGTAPYNEQFF
DNA: TGTGCCAGCAGCCGAGGGACAGCTCCCTACAATGAGCAGTTCTTC
D: TRBD1
J: TRBJ2-1
size: NA
V: TRBV6-2/TRBV6-3

CDR3: CASSYSAPSTDTQYF
DNA: TGTGCCAGCAGTTACTCGGCGCCGAGCACAGATACGCAGTATTTT
D: NA
J: TRBJ2-3
size: few
V: TRBV6-2/TRBV6-3

CDR3: CASSPGAVGEQFF
DNA: TGCGCCAGCTCCCCCGGAGCCGTTGGGGAGCAGTTCTTC
D: NA
J: TRBJ2-1
size: few
V: TRBV10-1

CDR3: CASSLVRGGAYEQYF
DNA: TGTGCCAGCAGCTTAGTTAGGGGGGGGGCCTACGAGCAGTACTTC
D: NA
J: TRBJ2-7
size: few
V: TRBV7-8

CDR3: CASSETGRYVNTEAFF
DNA: TGTGCCAGCAGTGAAACCGGGCGCTATGTTAACACTGAAGCTTTCTTT
D: NA
J: TRBJ1-1
size: many
V: TRBV2

CDR3: CSASTLRVGGWETQYF
DNA: TGCAGTGCCTCAACTCTGCGAGTGGGGGGATGGGAGACCCAGTACTTC
D: NA
J: TRBJ2-5
size: NA
V: TRBV20-1

CDR3: CASSLYFEVAGETQYF
DNA: TGTGCCAGCAGCTTATACTTCGAGGTAGCGGGAGAGACCCAGTACTTC
D: TRBD2
J: TRBJ2-5
size: many
V: TRBV11-2

CDR3: CASSQVVIEQFF
DNA: TGTGCCAGCAGTCAAGTCGTCATCGAGCAGTTCTTC
D: NA
J: TRBJ2-1
size: few
V: TRBV11-2

CDR3: CASSLGSGPLLF
DNA: TGTGCCAGCAGCTTAGGTTCGGGACCCCTTCTCTTC
D: NA
J: TRBJ2-1
size: NA
V: TRBV5-6

CDR3: CASSLQGEANYGYTF
DNA: TGTGCCAGCAGCTTACAAGGGGAAGCTAACTATGGCTACACCTTC
D: NA
J: TRBJ1-2
size: many
V: TRBV7-2

CDR3: CAWRADSYEQYF
DNA: TGTGCCTGGAGGGCAGACTCCTACGAGCAGTACTTC
D: NA
J: TRBJ2-7
size: NA
V: TRBV30

CDR3: CASSASTGRDGYTF
DNA: TGTGCCAGCAGCGCATCTACAGGGCGGGATGGCTACACCTTC
D: NA
J: TRBJ1-2
size: few
V: TRBV9

CDR3: CSVEDPRTGLGGELFF
DNA: TGCAGCGTTGAAGATCCTCGGACAGGGTTGGGGGGGGAGCTGTTTTTT
D: TRBD1
J: TRBJ2-2
size: many
V: TRBV29-1

CDR3: CASSALQGNYGYTF
DNA: TGTGCCAGCAGCGCGCTACAGGGGAACTATGGCTACACCTTC
D: TRBD1
J: TRBJ1-2
size: few
V: TRBV3-1

CDR3: CASSGQYF
DNA: TGTGCCAGCAGTGGGCAGTATTTT
D: NA
J: TRBJ2-3
size: many
V: TRBV12-3/TRBV12-4

CDR3: CASSSPGATLKNIQYF
DNA: TGTGCCAGCAGCTCACCCGGCGCGACTCTGAAAAACATTCAGTACTTC
D: NA
J: TRBJ2-4
size: few
V: TRBV7-9

CDR3: CASSLRTGGSYNEQFF
DNA: TGTGCCAGCAGCTTGCGGACAGGGGGCTCCTACAATGAGCAGTTCTTC
D: TRBD1
J: TRBJ2-1
size: NA
V: TRBV7-9

CDR3: CSVVSGPGKKGTGELFF
DNA: TGCAGCGTTGTCTCCGGGCCAGGGAAGAAGGGGACCGGGGAGCTGTTTTTT
D: NA
J: TRBJ2-2
size: many
V: TRBV29-1

CDR3: CASSPQGASAEKLFF
DNA: TGTGCCAGCTCTCCCCAGGGGGCAAGTGCTGAAAAACTGTTTTTT
D: TRBD1
J: TRBJ1-4
size: NA
V: TRBV6-1

CDR3: CASSLAGRGVNSPLHF
DNA: TGTGCCAGCAGCTTGGCCGGGAGGGGTGTGAATTCACCCCTCCACTTT
D: NA
J: TRBJ1-6
size: few
V: TRBV5-6

CDR3: CASSLTGIGNTIYF
DNA: TGTGCCAGCAGTTTAACAGGGATTGGAAACACCATATATTTT
D: NA
J: TRBJ1-3
size: many
V: TRBV12-3/TRBV12-4

CDR3: CSARDEMWYF
DNA: TGCAGTGCTAGAGATGAGATGTGGTATTTT
D: NA
J: TRBJ2-3
size: NA
V: TRBV20-1

CDR3: CASSLAGGRTDTQYF
DNA: TGTGCCAGCAGCTTAGCGGGGGGACGCACAGATACGCAGTATTTT
D: NA
J: TRBJ2-3
size: many
V: TRBV7-8

CDR3: CASSLVRANTEAFF
DNA: TGTGCCAGCAGCTTAGTTCGGGCGAACACTGAAGCTTTCTTT
D: NA
J: TRBJ1-1
size: few
V: TRBV11-2

CDR3: CASSTTGTGGTEAFF
DNA: TGTGCCAGCAGTACTACCGGGACAGGGGGCACTGAAGCTTTCTTT
D: TRBD1
J: TRBJ1-1
size: many
V: TRBV12-3/TRBV12-4

CDR3: CASSLSDPGADTQYF
DNA: TGTGCCAGCAGCTTGAGTGACCCAGGCGCAGATACGCAGTATTTT
D: NA
J: TRBJ2-3
size: NA
V: TRBV11-2

CDR3: CASSLPMTSGRDEQYF
DNA: TGTGCCAGCAGCTTACCGATGACTAGCGGGAGGGACGAGCAGTACTTC
D: TRBD2
J: TRBJ2-7
size: NA
V: TRBV7-2

CDR3: CASSPSLGEIGYEQYF
DNA: TGTGCCAGCAGCCCGTCTCTAGGGGAGATTGGCTACGAGCAGTACTTC
D: NA
J: TRBJ2-7
size: few
V: TRBV7-6

CDR3: CASSYWQGGYEQYF
DNA: TGTGCCAGCAGTTACTGGCAGGGGGGGTACGAGCAGTACTTC
D: NA
J: TRBJ2-7
size: few
V: TRBV6-5

CDR3: CASRDRGLDEQFF
DNA: TGCGCCAGCAGGGACAGGGGGCTGGATGAGCAGTTCTTC
D: TRBD1
J: TRBJ2-1
size: many
V: TRBV5-1

CDR3: CATRGRGYTEAFF
DNA: TGTGCCACCAGGGGAAGGGGGTACACTGAAGCTTTCTTT
D: NA
J: TRBJ1-1
size: NA
V: TRBV15

CDR3: CASSPRGLADSYEQYF
DNA: TGTGCCAGCAGCCCCCGTGGACTAGCGGACTCCTACGAGCAGTACTTC
D: TRBD2
J: TRBJ2-7
size: NA
V: TRBV9

CDR3: CATRDNIYSPLHF
DNA: TGTGCCACCAGGGACAACATCTATTCACCCCTCCACTTT
D: NA
J: TRBJ1-6
size: NA
V: TRBV12-3/TRBV12-4

CDR3: CASSQRRTSGSHGEQFF
DNA: TGCGCCAGCAGCCAAAGGAGGACTAGCGGGAGCCACGGTGAGCAGTTCTTC
D: TRBD2
J: TRBJ2-1
size: few
V: TRBV4-1

CDR3: CASSPRGGTGELFF
DNA: TGTGCCAGCAGCCCCCGGGGGGGCACCGGGGAGCTGTTTTTT
D: TRBD2
J: TRBJ2-2
size: NA
V: TRBV9

CDR3: CASSQEGQGEGYTF
DNA: TGCGCTAGCAGCCAAGAGGGCCAGGGGGAAGGCTACACCTTC
D: TRBD1
J: TRBJ1-2
size: NA
V: TRBV4-3

CDR3: CASSYPSGQPNTEAFF
DNA: TGTGCCAGCAGTTACCCCTCTGGACAGCCGAACACTGAAGCTTTCTTT
D: NA
J: TRBJ1-1
size: NA
V: TRBV6-5

CDR3: CSAKVPSYNEQFF
DNA: TGCAGTGCTAAGGTCCCCTCCTACAATGAGCAGTTCTTC
D: NA
J: TRBJ2-1
size: few
V: TRBV20-1

CDR3: CASSRQGTSGTDTQYF
DNA: TGCGCCAGCAGCCGTCAGGGGACTAGCGGCACAGATACGCAGTATTTT
D: TRBD2
J: TRBJ2-3
size: few
V: TRBV5-1

CDR3: CASSPRVVLSYEQYF
DNA: TGTGCCAGCAGCCCCCGGGTGGTTCTCTCCTACGAGCAGTACTTC
D: NA
J: TRBJ2-7
size: NA
V: TRBV7-9

CDR3: CSATASYNEQFF
DNA: TGCAGTGCTACAGCCTCCTACAATGAGCAGTTCTTC
D: NA
J: TRBJ2-1
size: few
V: TRBV20-1

CDR3: CASSSYKGGYTF
DNA: TGTGCCAGCAGTTCCTATAAGGGGGGCTACACCTTC
D: NA
J: TRBJ1-2
size: few
V: TRBV12-3/TRBV12-4

CDR3: CGDPDGENSPLHF
DNA: TGTGGGGACCCGGACGGTGAAAATTCACCCCTCCACTTT
D: NA
J: TRBJ1-6
size: NA
V: TRBV19

CDR3: CASQENTEAFF
DNA: TGTGCCAGCCAGGAGAACACTGAAGCTTTCTTT
D: NA
J: TRBJ1-1
size: many
V: TRBV12-3/TRBV12-4

CDR3: CSARDGDRAGTFYNEQFF
DNA: TGCAGTGCTAGAGATGGGGATCGGGCGGGGACCTTCTACAATGAGCAGTTCTTC
D: NA
J: TRBJ2-1
size: NA
V: TRBV20-1

CDR3: CASTPGGNTEAFF
DNA: TGTGCCAGCACCCCGGGCGGGAACACTGAAGCTTTCTTT
D: NA
J: TRBJ1-1
size: few
V: TRBV7-9

CDR3: CASSLGPGGGGYNEQFF
DNA: TGTGCCAGCAGTTTAGGGCCAGGAGGTGGTGGGTACAATGAGCAGTTCTTC
D: NA
J: TRBJ2-1
size: few
V: TRBV27

CDR3: CASSITYEQYF
DNA: TGTGCCAGCAGCATTACCTACGAGCAGTACTTC
D: NA
J: TRBJ2-7
size: many
V: TRBV12-3/TRBV12-4

CDR3: CASSLYGELFF
DNA: TGTGCCAGCAGCTTGTACGGGGAGCTGTTTTTT
D: NA
J: TRBJ2-2
size: many
V: TRBV11-2